This entry concerns a single TCR beta chain. Its antigen remains unidentified. This specimen comes from a study of identical twins. TCRdb analysed the 5' RACE reads with MiXCR anew, one entry per CDR3 protein. The top ten hold about 0.27% of the sample, which has 1.5 million to 2 million distinct CDR3 sequences, 32% seen once. Everyone who donated was a healthy Caucasian. The V and J ends lost 7 bases and 7 bases, in that order; junction bases with no gene match: 3. The CDR3 loop spans 14 amino acids. Study-level results: The models systematically underestimated how much out-of-frame TCR alpha was shared in monozygotic twins.

Sequenced sample: cord blood. The chain combines TRBV12-3 or TRBV12-4 with TRBJ2-2, with 13 bases fitting TRBD2. The receptor was isolated from a newborn girl in good health. The CDR3 loop reads CASIRTSGGGELFF. The CDR3 DNA sequence: TGTGCCAGCATCAGGACTAGCGGGGGCGGGGAGCTGTTTTTT.